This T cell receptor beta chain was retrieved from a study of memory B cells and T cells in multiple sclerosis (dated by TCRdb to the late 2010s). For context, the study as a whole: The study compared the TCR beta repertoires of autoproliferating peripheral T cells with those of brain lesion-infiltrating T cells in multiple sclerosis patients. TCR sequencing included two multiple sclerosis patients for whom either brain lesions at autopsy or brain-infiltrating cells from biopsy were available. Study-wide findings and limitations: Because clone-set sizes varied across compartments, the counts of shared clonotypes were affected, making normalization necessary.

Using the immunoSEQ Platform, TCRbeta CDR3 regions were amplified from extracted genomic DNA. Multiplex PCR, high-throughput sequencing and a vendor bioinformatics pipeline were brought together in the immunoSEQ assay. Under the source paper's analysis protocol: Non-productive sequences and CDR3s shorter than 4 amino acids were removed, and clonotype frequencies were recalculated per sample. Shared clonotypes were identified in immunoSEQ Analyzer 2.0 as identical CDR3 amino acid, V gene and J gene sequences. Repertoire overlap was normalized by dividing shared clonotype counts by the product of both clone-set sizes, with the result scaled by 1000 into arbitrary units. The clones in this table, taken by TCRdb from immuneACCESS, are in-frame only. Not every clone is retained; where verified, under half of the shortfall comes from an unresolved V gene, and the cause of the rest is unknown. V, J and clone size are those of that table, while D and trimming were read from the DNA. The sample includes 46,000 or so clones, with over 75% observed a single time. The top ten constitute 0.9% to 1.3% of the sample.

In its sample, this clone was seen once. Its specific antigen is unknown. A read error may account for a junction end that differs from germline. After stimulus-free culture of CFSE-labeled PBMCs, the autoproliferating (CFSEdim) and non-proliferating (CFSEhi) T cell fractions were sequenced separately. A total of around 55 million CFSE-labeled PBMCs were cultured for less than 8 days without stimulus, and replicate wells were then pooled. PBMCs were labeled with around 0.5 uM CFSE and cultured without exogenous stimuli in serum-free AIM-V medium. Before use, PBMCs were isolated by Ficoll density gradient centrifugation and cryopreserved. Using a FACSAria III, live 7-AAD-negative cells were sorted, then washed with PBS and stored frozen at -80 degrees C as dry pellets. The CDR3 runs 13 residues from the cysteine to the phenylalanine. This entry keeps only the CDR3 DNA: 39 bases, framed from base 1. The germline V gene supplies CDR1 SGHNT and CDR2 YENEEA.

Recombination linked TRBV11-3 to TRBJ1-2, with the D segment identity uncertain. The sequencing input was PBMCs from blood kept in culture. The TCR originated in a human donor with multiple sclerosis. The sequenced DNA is TGTGCCAGCAGCTTATCCTCCAATGGACGGAGCTTCTTC. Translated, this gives CASSLSSNGRSFF.